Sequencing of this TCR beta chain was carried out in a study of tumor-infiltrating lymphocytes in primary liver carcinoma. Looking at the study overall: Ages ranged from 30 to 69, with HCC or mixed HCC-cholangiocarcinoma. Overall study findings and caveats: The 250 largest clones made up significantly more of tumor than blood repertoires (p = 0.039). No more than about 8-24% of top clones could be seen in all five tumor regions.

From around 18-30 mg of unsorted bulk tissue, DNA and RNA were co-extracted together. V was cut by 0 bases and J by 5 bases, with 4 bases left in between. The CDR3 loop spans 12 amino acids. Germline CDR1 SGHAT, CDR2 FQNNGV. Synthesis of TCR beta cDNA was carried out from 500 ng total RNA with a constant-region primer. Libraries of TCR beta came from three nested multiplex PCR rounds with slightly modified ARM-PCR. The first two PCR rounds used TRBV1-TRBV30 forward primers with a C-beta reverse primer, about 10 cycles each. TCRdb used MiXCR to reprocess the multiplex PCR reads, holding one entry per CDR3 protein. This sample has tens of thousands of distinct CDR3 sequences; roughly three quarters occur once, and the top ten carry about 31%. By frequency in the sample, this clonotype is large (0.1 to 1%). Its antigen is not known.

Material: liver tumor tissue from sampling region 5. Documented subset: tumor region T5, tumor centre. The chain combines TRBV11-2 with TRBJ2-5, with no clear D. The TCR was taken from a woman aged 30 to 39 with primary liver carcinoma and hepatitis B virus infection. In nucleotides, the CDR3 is TGTGCCAGCAGCTTAGATCGTGAGACCCAGTACTTC. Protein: CASSLDRETQYF.